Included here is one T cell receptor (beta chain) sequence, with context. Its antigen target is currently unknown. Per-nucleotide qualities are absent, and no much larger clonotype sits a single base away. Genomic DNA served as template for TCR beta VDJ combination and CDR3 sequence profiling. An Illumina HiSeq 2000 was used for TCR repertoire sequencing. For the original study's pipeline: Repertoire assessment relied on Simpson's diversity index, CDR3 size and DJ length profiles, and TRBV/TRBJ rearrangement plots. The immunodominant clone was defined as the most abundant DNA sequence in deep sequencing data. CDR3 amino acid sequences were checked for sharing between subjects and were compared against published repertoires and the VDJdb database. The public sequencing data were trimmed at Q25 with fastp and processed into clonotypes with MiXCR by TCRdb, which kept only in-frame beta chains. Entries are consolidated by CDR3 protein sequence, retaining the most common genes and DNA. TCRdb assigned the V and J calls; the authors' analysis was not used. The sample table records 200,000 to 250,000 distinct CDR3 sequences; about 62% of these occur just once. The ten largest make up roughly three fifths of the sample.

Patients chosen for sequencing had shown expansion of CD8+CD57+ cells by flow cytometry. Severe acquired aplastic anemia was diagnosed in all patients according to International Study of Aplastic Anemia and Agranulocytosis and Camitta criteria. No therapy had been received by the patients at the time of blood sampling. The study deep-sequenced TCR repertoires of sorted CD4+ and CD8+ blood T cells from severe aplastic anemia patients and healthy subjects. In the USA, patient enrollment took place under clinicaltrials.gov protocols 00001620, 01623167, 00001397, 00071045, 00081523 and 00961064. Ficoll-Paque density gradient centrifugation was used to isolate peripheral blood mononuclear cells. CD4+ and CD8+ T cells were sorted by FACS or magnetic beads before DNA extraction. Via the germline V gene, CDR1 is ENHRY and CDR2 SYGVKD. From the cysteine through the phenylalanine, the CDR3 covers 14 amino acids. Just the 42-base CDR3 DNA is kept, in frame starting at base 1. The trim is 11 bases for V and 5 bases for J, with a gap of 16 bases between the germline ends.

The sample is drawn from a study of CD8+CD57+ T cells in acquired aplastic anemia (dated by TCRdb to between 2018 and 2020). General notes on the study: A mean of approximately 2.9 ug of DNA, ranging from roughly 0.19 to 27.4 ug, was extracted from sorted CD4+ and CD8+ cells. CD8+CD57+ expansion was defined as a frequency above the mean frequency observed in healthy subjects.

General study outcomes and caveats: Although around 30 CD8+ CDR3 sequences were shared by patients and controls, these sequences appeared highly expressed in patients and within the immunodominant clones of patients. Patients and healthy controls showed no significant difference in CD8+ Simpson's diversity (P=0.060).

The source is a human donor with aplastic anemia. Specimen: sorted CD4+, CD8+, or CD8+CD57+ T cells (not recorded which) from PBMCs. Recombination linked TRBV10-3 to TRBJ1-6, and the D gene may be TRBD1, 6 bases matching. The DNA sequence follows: TGTGCCGCCCTGACAGGCGCTCATAATTCACCCCTCCACTTT. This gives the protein CAALTGAHNSPLHF.